The rows below give T cell receptor beta chains drawn from one sample of a study of blood T cell repertoires in COVID-19. TCRdb's table, derived via immunoSEQ multiplex PCR, lists solely in-frame clones and lacks some. The data contain about 95,000 clones, 75% to 95% of them singletons. Input material: peripheral blood. Receptors originate from a woman between 45 and 60 years old in a cohort sampled during active COVID-19. CDR3s leave out the opening cysteine and the closing phenylalanine or tryptophan. Fields, in order: V gene, D gene, CDR3 protein. The D gene is left open where the match is weak.

>TRBV30|NA
AWSVLDGVGTGRNTIY
>TRBV3-1/TRBV3-2|TRBD1
ASSQTGTGGGELF
>TRBV28|TRBD1
ASSGRDRMYTEAF
>TRBV6-6|NA
ASSYSRQTQY
>TRBV27|NA
ASSLQGTGSYGYT
>TRBV25-1|NA
ASSVAGEFEGYT
>TRBV6-2/TRBV6-3|TRBD2
ASSLRGGLETQY
>TRBV4-1|TRBD1
ASSQNRGSRQPQH
>TRBV18|TRBD2
ASSPQLSGTSSYEQY
>TRBV9|NA
ASSVVPSLYNEQF
>TRBV20-1|NA
SASNLRHSGANVLT
>TRBV7-8|NA
ASSLGMMGGEAF
>TRBV5-1|NA
ASSEGGANEKLF
>TRBV19|TRBD1
ASRDRGNQPQH
>TRBV3-1/TRBV3-2|TRBD1
ASSPIGGYYNSPLH
>TRBV12-3/TRBV12-4|NA
ASSYASGGYT
>TRBV5-6|NA
ASSSTRTGGGYYEQY
>TRBV30|TRBD1
AHRGNTEAF
>TRBV6-1|NA
ASSEQSVGAYEQY
>TRBV9|NA
ASSAGGVGLYNEQF
>TRBV24-1|TRBD1
ATSDSSGTEFNQPQH
>TRBV28|NA
ASSLDSLLAMGPDTQY
>TRBV5-5|NA
ASNRVPEQY
>TRBV19|NA
ASSFRAGFSNTEAF
>TRBV11-2|TRBD2
ASSLQRGGADTQY
>TRBV6-2/TRBV6-3|TRBD2
ASSRWTSGRVGDTQY
>TRBV29-1|TRBD1
SVRQGKGDEQF
>TRBV7-8|NA
ASSLVSRTGELF
>TRBV27|NA
ASSAAGGETQY
>TRBV5-4|NA
ASSLGGEYNSPLH
>TRBV2|NA
ASSGRTGTPGNTIY
>TRBV21-1|NA
ASSSPPGANYGYT
>TRBV18|NA
ASSPNSGDTQY
>TRBV9|NA
ASSATSYGYT
>TRBV5-1|NA
ASSLAPGANTEAF
>TRBV28|TRBD1
ASSSYRDRGILDQPQH
>TRBV6-6|TRBD1
ASSYAGTAEQY
>TRBV10-3|TRBD2
AISEGNSGRVYEQY
>TRBV12-5|TRBD1
ASGSRTGSETQY
>TRBV3-1/TRBV3-2|NA
ASSQSPLSQY
>TRBV5-1|TRBD1
ASSLGQTGGLEKLF
>TRBV6-5|TRBD1
ASSRQGVLQPQH
>TRBV2|NA
ASSAGREETQY
>TRBV28|NA
ASSPRQIRRPNYGYT
>TRBV7-9|NA
ASSLGDLLNTGELF
>TRBV3-1/TRBV3-2|TRBD1
ASSPGGRGVFNEQF
>TRBV28|NA
ASSFGPGRGGYT